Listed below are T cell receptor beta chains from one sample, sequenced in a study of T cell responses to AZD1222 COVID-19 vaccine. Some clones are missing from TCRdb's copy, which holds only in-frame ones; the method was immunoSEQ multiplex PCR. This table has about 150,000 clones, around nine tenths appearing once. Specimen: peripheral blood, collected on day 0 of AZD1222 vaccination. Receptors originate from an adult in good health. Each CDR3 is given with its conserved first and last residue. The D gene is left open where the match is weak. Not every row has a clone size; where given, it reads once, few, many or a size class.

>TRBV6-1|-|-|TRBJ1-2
CASSEAFSSRGYTF
TGTGCCAGCAGTGAAGCGTTTAGTTCCCGGGGCTACACCTTC
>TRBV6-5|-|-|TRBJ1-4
CASSRKHGGGEKLFF
TGTGCCAGCAGCCGAAAACACGGGGGTGGTGAAAAACTGTTTTTT
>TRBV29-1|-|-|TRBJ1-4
CSVGLATNEKLFF
TGCAGCGTTGGTCTTGCAACTAATGAAAAACTGTTTTTT
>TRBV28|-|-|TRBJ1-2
CASSTARRRLGFAGYTF
TGTGCCAGCAGTACCGCCCGGAGGAGATTGGGCTTCGCAGGCTACACCTTC
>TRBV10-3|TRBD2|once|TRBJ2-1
CAISGWGGEQFF
TGTGCCATCAGTGGTTGGGGGGGAGAGCAGTTCTTC
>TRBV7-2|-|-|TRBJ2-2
CASSLDRNTGELFF
TGTGCCAGCAGCTTAGACAGAAACACCGGGGAGCTGTTTTTT
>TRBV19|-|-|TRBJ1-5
CASSYQSGLDQPQHF
TGTGCCAGTAGCTACCAGTCGGGGCTAGATCAGCCCCAGCATTTT
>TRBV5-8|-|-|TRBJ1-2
CASSLERGGYTF
TGTGCCAGCAGCTTGGAAAGGGGCGGCTACACCTTC
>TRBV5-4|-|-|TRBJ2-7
CASSRRDSANPYEQYF
TGTGCCAGCAGCCGGAGGGACAGCGCGAATCCCTACGAGCAGTACTTC
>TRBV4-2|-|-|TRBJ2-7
CASSQKTDTLGEQYF
TGTGCCAGCAGCCAGAAGACGGACACCCTTGGCGAGCAGTACTTC
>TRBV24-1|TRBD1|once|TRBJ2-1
CATSDLEGAGDEQFF
TGTGCCACCAGTGATTTGGAGGGGGCGGGCGATGAGCAGTTCTTC
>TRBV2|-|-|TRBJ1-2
CASSLKVAYTF
TGTGCCAGCAGCCTCAAGGTGGCCTACACCTTC
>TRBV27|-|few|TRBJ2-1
CASSFGSPYNEQFF
TGTGCCAGCAGTTTCGGGAGTCCATACAATGAGCAGTTCTTC
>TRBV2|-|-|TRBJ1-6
CASSAHSTNSPLHF
TGTGCCAGCAGTGCACATAGTACTAATTCACCCCTCCACTTT
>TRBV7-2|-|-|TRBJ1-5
CASSFGSSQPQHF
TGTGCCAGCAGCTTCGGATCAAGTCAGCCCCAGCATTTT
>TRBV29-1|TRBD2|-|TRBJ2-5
CSVVRLAEETQYF
TGCAGCGTCGTGAGACTAGCGGAAGAGACCCAGTACTTC
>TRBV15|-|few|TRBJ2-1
CATSRGESSYNEQFF
TGTGCCACCAGCAGAGGGGAGAGCTCCTACAATGAGCAGTTCTTC
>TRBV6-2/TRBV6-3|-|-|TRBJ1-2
CASSYAGTYYGYTF
TGTGCCAGCAGTTACGCTGGCACTTACTATGGCTACACCTTC
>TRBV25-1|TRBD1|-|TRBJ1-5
CASSEGTGAVQPQHF
TGTGCCAGCAGTGAAGGGACAGGGGCGGTTCAGCCCCAGCATTTT
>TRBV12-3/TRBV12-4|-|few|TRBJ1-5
CASMVNNNQPQHF
TGTGCCAGCATGGTTAATAACAATCAGCCCCAGCATTTT
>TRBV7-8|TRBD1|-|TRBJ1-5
CASSRRTGSNQPQHF
TGTGCCAGCAGCCGGAGGACAGGGAGCAATCAGCCCCAGCATTTT
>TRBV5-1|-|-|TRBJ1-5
CASSLRAGYSNQPQHF
TGCGCCAGCAGCTTGAGGGCAGGGTACAGCAATCAGCCCCAGCATTTT
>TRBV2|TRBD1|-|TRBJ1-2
CASSYRTGNYGYTF
TGTGCCAGCAGCTACAGGACAGGGAACTATGGCTACACCTTC
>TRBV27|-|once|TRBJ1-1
CASKKDRRAEAFF
TGTGCCAGCAAAAAAGACAGAAGGGCTGAAGCTTTCTTT
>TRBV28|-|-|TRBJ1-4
CASSRQPNEKLFF
TGTGCCAGCAGCCGACAGCCTAATGAAAAACTGTTTTTT
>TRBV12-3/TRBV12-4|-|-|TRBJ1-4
CASSPRTEKLFF
TGTGCCAGCAGTCCGAGGACCGAAAAACTGTTTTTT
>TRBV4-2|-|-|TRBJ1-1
CASSQDPGTPKNTEAFF
TGTGCCAGCAGCCAAGACCCCGGGACGCCGAAGAACACTGAAGCTTTCTTT
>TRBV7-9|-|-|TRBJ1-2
CASSLNRGGYTF
TGTGCCAGCAGCTTAAATCGGGGGGGCTACACCTTC
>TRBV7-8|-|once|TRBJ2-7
CASSLGPGIGEQYF
TGTGCCAGCAGCTTAGGGCCAGGTATCGGCGAGCAGTACTTC
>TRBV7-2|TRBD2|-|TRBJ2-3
CASSPRLAIYTDTQYF
TGTGCCAGCAGCCCGAGACTAGCGATCTACACAGATACGCAGTATTTT
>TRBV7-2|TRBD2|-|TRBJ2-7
CASSLASLAGGSSYEQYF
TGTGCCAGCAGCTTAGCGTCACTAGCGGGAGGAAGCTCCTACGAGCAGTACTTC
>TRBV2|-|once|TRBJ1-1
CASSAGQTNTEAFF
TGTGCCAGCAGCGCAGGACAGACGAACACTGAAGCTTTCTTT
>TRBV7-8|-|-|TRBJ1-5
CASNPTRDYSNQPQHF
TGTGCCAGCAACCCAACCCGGGATTATAGCAATCAGCCCCAGCATTTT
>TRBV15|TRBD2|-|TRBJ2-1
CATSRGFLGTSGRNEQFF
TGTGCCACCAGCAGAGGCTTCTTGGGGACTAGCGGGCGGAATGAGCAGTTCTTC
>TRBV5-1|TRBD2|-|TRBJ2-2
CASTLAGGLTGELFF
TGCGCCAGCACCCTAGCGGGAGGCCTGACCGGGGAGCTGTTTTTT
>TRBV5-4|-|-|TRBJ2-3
CASSQEPSTDTQYF
TGTGCCAGCAGCCAGGAGCCTAGCACAGATACGCAGTATTTT
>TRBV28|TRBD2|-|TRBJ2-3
CASSNPFGTSGRVPDTQYF
TGTGCCAGCAGCAACCCTTTCGGGACTAGCGGGAGAGTTCCAGATACGCAGTATTTT
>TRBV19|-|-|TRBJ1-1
CASSPSHPQTEAFF
TGTGCCAGTAGTCCCTCCCACCCACAAACTGAAGCTTTCTTT
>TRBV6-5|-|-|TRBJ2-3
CASSPLPGGTDTQYF
TGTGCCAGCAGTCCCTTACCGGGGGGCACAGATACGCAGTATTTT
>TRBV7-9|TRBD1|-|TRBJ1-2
CASSLGTGRDYGYTF
TGTGCCAGCAGCTTAGGGACAGGGCGAGACTATGGCTACACCTTC
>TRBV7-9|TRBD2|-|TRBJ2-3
CASSSRTSGRSTDTQYF
TGTGCCAGCAGCAGCCGGACTAGCGGGCGAAGCACAGATACGCAGTATTTT
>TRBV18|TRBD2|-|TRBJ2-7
CASSPGLAEALSYEQYF
TGTGCCAGCTCACCGGGACTAGCGGAGGCCCTCTCCTACGAGCAGTACTTC
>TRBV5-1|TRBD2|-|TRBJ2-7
CASRVAGASSYEQYF
TGCGCCAGCAGGGTAGCGGGCGCGAGCTCCTACGAGCAGTACTTC
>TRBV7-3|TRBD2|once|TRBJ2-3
CASSSTSVSNTQYF
TGTGCCAGCAGCTCGACTAGCGTTTCAAATACGCAGTATTTT
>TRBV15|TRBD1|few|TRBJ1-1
CATSRGQGYTEAFF
TGTGCCACCAGCAGGGGACAGGGGTACACTGAAGCTTTCTTT
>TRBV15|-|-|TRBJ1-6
CATSRDTNSPLHF
TGTGCCACCAGCAGAGACACGAATTCACCCCTCCACTTT
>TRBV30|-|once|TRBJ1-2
CAWSPTGFQLYGYTF
TGTGCCTGGAGCCCAACGGGATTTCAGCTCTATGGCTACACCTTC
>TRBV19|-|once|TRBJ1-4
CASSIGTGGLEKLFF
TGTGCCAGTAGTATAGGGACGGGCGGACTCGAAAAACTGTTTTTT
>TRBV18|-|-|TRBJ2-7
CASSPTLASAWEVPYEQYF
TGTGCCAGCTCACCCACCCTAGCGTCTGCGTGGGAGGTACCCTACGAGCAGTACTTC
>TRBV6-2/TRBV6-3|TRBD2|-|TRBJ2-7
CASSYQRTSGDSPPEQYF
TGTGCCAGCAGTTACCAACGGACTAGCGGAGACTCCCCTCCCGAGCAGTACTTC